The 17 T cell receptor beta chains in this list originate from one sample, sequenced in a study of OX40 agonist ivuxolimab in advanced cancers. Repertoires were generated with immunoSEQ multiplex PCR, while TCRdb's copy carries only in-frame clones and drops some. Here the sample spans tens of thousands of clones, about 80% being singletons. This specimen was CD4+ or CD8+ T cells sorted from blood, taken in a trial of the OX40 agonist ivuxolimab. The source is an adult with an advanced solid tumor such as melanoma, head and neck, liver or kidney cancer.

V usage is TRBV7-2 and J usage is TRBJ1-5; the D gene is possibly TRBD1 (5 bases). The germline V and J ends were trimmed by 4 bases and 7 bases, with 11 bases remaining between them. CDR1 and CDR2 from the germline V gene are SGHTA and FQGNSA. The CDR3 sequence is 13 residues long. CDR3 DNA: TGTGCCAGCAGCTCAACCCGGGACCAGCCCCAGCATTTT. Protein sequence: CASSSTRDQPQHF.

This chain connects TRBV29-1 to TRBJ2-1; D tentatively fits TRBD1 or TRBD2 (5 bases each). Germline V gives CDR1 SQVTM, CDR2 ANQGSEA. The CDR3 sequence is 12 residues long. Between the trimmed V and J ends, which lost 5 bases and 9 bases, there was a span of 14 bases. The CDR3 DNA sequence: TGCAGCGTTCGGCAGGGTCGGGGTGAGCAGTTCTTC. This encodes CSVRQGRGEQFF.

The V call is TRBV5-5, the J call TRBJ1-2; 9 bases line up with TRBD1. CDR1 and CDR2 (germline): SGHKS, YYEKEE (reference sequence). After removal of 4 bases from V and 6 bases from J, the junction contained 4 bases not matched to a gene. This CDR3 region has 13 residues. The CDR3 DNA sequence: TGTGCCAGCAGCGGGGGACAGGGTAATGGCTACACCTTC. Its protein is CASSGGQGNGYTF.

The chain combines TRBV9 with TRBJ2-1, with D perhaps TRBD1 or TRBD2 (5 bases each). Trimming removed 4 bases from V and 2 bases from J, with 19 bases in between. Germline V gene data show CDR1 as SGDLS and CDR2 as YYNGEE. The CDR3 is 17 residues long. The CDR3: CASSPRSGDGAYNEQFF. The CDR3 DNA is TGTGCCAGCAGCCCGCGTAGTGGGGACGGAGCCTACAATGAGCAGTTCTTC.

The rearrangement joins TRBV10-3 to TRBJ2-3; D unclear. The CDR3 extends over 11 amino acids. Deletions cut 4 bases from V and 2 bases from J, with 1 base between. CDR1 and CDR2 from the germline V gene are ENHRY and SYGVKD. The CDR3 nucleotides are TGTGCCATCAGTGTCACAGATACGCAGTATTTT. The encoded protein is CAISVTDTQYF.

The chain links TRBV19 to TRBJ1-5; possible D gene TRBD1, 6 bases. Germline V CDR1 and CDR2: LNHDA, SQIVND (reference sequence). The CDR3 runs 12 residues. Trimming left V 5 bases short and J 6 bases short, with 8 bases between. CDR3 DNA: TGTGCCAGTAGTCTAGGGGGTCAGCCCCAGCATTTT. Its protein is CASSLGGQPQHF.

The chain employs TRBV18 and TRBJ2-7, with D possibly TRBD2 on 6 matching bases. Trimming left V 6 bases short and J 10 bases short, with 19 bases between. Germline loops: CDR1 KGHSH, CDR2 LQKENI. CDR3 size: 13 residues. CDR3 in DNA: TGTGCCAGCTCCCCAGGCCCCGGGGGTCGTCAGTACTTC. Its translation: CASSPGPGGRQYF.

The gene calls are TRBV27 and TRBJ1-1; D is ambiguous. The CDR3 covers 16 residues. Looked up from germline, CDR1 is MNHEY and CDR2 is SMNVEV (reference sequence). The V gene lost 1 base and the J gene lost 7 bases, with 19 bases spanning the gap. The CDR3 protein is CASSLFPGSIGFEAFF. CDR3 nucleotides: TGTGCCAGCAGTTTATTTCCGGGGTCCATTGGGTTTGAAGCTTTCTTT.

The chain recombines TRBV6-1 with TRBJ2-7, with 9 bases identical to TRBD1. Germline V gene data show CDR1 as MNHNS and CDR2 as SASEGT. The CDR3 has 13 amino acids. J lost 2 bases, V lost 6 bases, and 2 bases had no gene match. This CDR3 is CASRGQGTYEQYF. In nucleotides, the CDR3 is TGTGCCAGCAGAGGACAGGGGACCTACGAGCAGTACTTC.

The chain uses TRBV5-1 and TRBJ2-6, with unresolved D. Trimming left V 0 bases short and J 0 bases short, with 10 bases between. CDR3 length equals 17 residues. Per germline, CDR1 SGHRS and CDR2 YFSETQ. CDR3 protein: CASSLGTAYSGANVLTF. The CDR3 DNA reads TGCGCCAGCAGCTTGGGCACAGCCTACTCTGGGGCCAACGTCCTGACTTTC.

The chain couples TRBV6-5 to TRBJ1-2; D is unresolved. Germline CDR1 and CDR2: MNHEY and SVGAGI. The CDR3 runs to 16 residues. Trimming removed 0 bases at V and 4 bases at J, with 15 bases between. The CDR3 here is CASSYSTVNGPYGYTF. DNA for the CDR3: TGTGCCAGCAGTTACTCGACGGTCAACGGCCCCTATGGCTACACCTTC.

The rearrangement uses TRBV19 and TRBJ1-2; D uncertain. This CDR3 contains 13 residues. CDR1 is LNHDA and CDR2 is SQIVND in the germline V gene (reference sequence). V gave up 3 bases and J gave up 3 bases, with 8 bases separating them. The CDR3 spells CASSMEGYYGYTF. The CDR3 DNA reads TGTGCCAGTAGTATGGAGGGCTACTATGGCTACACCTTC.

J is TRBJ2-5 and V is TRBV7-2; D may be TRBD1 (6 bases). Germline V gene sequence: CDR1 SGHTA, CDR2 FQGNSA. The CDR3 is 17 amino acids. V shed 5 bases and J shed 3 bases, with 22 bases lying between them. CDR3 in amino acids: CASSRQVLLDGKETQYF. CDR3 nucleotide sequence: TGTGCCAGCAGCCGACAGGTCCTCCTGGACGGCAAAGAGACCCAGTACTTC.

The gene calls are TRBV2 and TRBJ1-1; D remains unclear. Germline lookup yields CDR1 SNHLY and CDR2 FYNNEI. This CDR3 is built from 12 residues. Between the trimmed V and J ends, which lost 5 bases and 4 bases, there was a span of 8 bases. In DNA, the CDR3 is TGTGCCAGCAGTACAGCGGGCACTGAAGCTTTCTTT. Encoded protein: CASSTAGTEAFF.

This clone occurred a few times. The V call is TRBV9, the J call TRBJ1-2; D is undetermined. This CDR3 is built from 11 residues. Germline V gene data show CDR1 as SGDLS and CDR2 as YYNGEE. The ends were cut back, 4 bases at V and 8 bases at J, with 9 bases in the middle. In DNA form, the CDR3 reads TGTGCCAGCAGCCAGAAAGGAGGCTACACCTTC. Translated: CASSQKGGYTF.

The V and J genes are TRBV16 and TRBJ2-7, with D tentatively TRBD1 (5 bases). The CDR3 consists of 12 residues. The ends were cut back, 0 bases at V and 6 bases at J, with 6 bases in the middle. Germline CDR1 reads KGHSY; CDR2 reads FQNENV. The CDR3 bases are TGTGCCAGCAGCCAATCCACAGGCGAGCAGTACTTC. Its protein product is CASSQSTGEQYF.

This chain uses TRBV4-1 with TRBJ1-1, with D unresolved. Germline values: CDR1 MGHRA, CDR2 YSYEKL. V lost 0 bases, J lost 3 bases, and 11 bases lay in between. The CDR3 covers 15 residues. For the CDR3, the DNA is TGCGCCAGCAGCCAAGATCCAGACGGATACACTGAAGCTTTCTTT. It translates to CASSQDPDGYTEAFF.